Below, one T cell receptor (beta chain) is given with its context. A J-beta primer mix and a sample-barcoded 5' primer were used in a second PCR of about 7 to 12 cycles. TCRdb passed the 5' RACE reads through MiXCR, listing each CDR3 protein once. This sample carries 1,800,000 or so distinct CDR3 sequences, 30% to 40% of them seen once, and the ten largest clones take roughly 23%. The CDR3 has 15 amino acids. V lost 5 bases and J 1 base, leaving 16 bases between the germline ends. Germline-derived CDR1 and CDR2 are DFQATT and SNEGSKA (reference sequence). This specimen belongs to a study of blood T cells in healthy people across ages. Turning to the study itself: Per two T cells, about one barcoded beta molecule was captured through template switching.

Source material: blood. The chain links TRBV20-1 to TRBJ2-3, with a possible D match to TRBD1 (6 bases). This TCR derives from a human donor in good health. The CDR3 nucleotides read TGCAGTGCTGGCAACAGGGTTAGAGGCACAGATACGCAGTATTTT. Translating gives CSAGNRVRGTDTQYF.